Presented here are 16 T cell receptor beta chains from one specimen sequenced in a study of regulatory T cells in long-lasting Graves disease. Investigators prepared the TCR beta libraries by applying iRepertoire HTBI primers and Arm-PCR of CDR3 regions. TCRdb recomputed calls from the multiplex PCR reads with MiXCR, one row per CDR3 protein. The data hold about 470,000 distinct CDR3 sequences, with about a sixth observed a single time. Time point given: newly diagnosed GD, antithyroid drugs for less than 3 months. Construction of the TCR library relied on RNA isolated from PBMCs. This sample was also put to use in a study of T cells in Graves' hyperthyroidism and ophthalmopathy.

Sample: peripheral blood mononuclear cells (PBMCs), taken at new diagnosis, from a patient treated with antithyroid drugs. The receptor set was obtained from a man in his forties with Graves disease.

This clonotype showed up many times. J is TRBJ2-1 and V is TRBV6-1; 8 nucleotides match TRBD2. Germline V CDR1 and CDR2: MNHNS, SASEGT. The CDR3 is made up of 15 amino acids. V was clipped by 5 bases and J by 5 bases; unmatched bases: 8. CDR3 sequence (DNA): TGTGCCAGCAGTCCGGGGACTAGAATTAACAATGAGCAGTTCTTC. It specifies CASSPGTRINNEQFF.

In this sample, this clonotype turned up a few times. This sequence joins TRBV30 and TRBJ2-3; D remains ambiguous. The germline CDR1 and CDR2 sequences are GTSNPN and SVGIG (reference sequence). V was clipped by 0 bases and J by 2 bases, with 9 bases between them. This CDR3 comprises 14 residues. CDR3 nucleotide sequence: TGTGCCTGGAGTGTTAGTAGACCCACAGATACGCAGTATTTT. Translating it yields CAWSVSRPTDTQYF.

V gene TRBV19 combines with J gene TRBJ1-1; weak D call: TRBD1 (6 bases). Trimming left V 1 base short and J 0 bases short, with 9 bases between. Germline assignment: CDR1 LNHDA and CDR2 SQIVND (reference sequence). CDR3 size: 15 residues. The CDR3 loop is CASSIAGVMNTEAFF. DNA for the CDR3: TGTGCCAGTAGTATAGCAGGGGTTATGAACACTGAAGCTTTCTTT.

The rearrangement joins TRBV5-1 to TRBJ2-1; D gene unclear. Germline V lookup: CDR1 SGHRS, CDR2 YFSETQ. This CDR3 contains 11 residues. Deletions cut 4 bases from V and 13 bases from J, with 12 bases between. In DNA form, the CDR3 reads TGCGCCAGCAGCGCGCCGGGTCCCCAGTTCTTC. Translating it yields CASSAPGPQFF. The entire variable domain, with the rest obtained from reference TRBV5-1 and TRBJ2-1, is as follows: KAGVTQTPRYLIKTRGQQVTLSCSPISGHRSVSWYQQTPGQGLQFLFEYFSETQRNKGNFPGRFSGRQFSNSRSEMNVSTLELGDSALYLCASSAPGPQFFGPGTRLTVL.

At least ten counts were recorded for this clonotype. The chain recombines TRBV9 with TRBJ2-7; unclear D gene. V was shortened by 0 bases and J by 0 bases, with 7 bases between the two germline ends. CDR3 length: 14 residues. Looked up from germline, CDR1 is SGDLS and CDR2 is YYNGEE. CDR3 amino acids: CASSVAASSYEQYF. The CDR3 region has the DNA TGTGCCAGCAGCGTAGCGGCTAGCTCCTACGAGCAGTACTTC.

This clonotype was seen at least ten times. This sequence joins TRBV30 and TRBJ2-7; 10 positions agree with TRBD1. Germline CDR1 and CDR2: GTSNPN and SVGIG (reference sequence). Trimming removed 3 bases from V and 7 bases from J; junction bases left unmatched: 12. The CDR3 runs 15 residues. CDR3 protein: CAWRSRDRGILEQYF. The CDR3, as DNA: TGTGCCTGGAGGAGCCGGGACAGGGGCATACTGGAGCAGTACTTC.

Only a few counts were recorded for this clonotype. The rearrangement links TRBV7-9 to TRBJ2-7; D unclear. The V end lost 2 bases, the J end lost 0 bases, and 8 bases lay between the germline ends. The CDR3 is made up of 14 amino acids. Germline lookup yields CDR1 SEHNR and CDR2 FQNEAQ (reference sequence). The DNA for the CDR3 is TGTGCCAGCAGCTTAACAATCCGCTCCTACGAGCAGTACTTC. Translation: CASSLTIRSYEQYF.

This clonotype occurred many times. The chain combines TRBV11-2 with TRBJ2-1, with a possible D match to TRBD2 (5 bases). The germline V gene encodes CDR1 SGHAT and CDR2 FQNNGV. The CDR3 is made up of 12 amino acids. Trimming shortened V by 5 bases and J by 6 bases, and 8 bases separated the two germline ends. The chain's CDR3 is CASSPAGNEQFF. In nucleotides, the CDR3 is TGTGCCAGCAGCCCTGCGGGCAATGAGCAGTTCTTC.

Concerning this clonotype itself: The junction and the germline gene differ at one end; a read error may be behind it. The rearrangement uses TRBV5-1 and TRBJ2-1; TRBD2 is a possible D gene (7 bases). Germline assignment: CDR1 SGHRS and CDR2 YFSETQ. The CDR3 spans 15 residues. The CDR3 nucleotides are TGTGCCAGCAGTCAGGAGGGAGGGGGCTACAATGAGCAGTTCTTC. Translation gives CASSQEGGGYNEQFF.

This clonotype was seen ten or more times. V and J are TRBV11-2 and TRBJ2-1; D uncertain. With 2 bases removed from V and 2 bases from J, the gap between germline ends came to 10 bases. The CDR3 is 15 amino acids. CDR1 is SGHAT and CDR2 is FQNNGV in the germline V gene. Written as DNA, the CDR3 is TGTGCCAGCAGCTTAAATCCGGGTGCCTACAATGAGCAGTTCTTC. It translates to CASSLNPGAYNEQFF. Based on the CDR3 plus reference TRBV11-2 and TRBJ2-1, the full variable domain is EAGVAQSPRYKIIEKRQSVAFWCNPISGHATLYWYQQILGQGPKLLIQFQNNGVVDDSQLPKDRFSAERLKGVDSTLKIQPAKLEDSAVYLCASSLNPGAYNEQFFGPGTRLTVL.

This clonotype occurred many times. CDR3 in DNA: TGTGCCAGCAGATCTGGACTAGCGGGGAGCACAGATACGCAGTATTTT. Protein: CASRSGLAGSTDTQYF. The chain uses TRBV28 and TRBJ2-3; 12 bases are shared with TRBD2. The CDR3 contains 16 residues. Trimming at V came to 6 bases and at J to 0 bases, leaving 4 bases not matched to a gene. Germline CDR1 and CDR2: MDHEN and SYDVKM.

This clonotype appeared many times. CDR3 DNA: TGTGCCAGCCAACTAGCGGGAGGATACGAGCAGTACTTC. Translated, it gives CASQLAGGYEQYF. The chain joins TRBV2 to TRBJ2-7; TRBD2 aligns across 12 bases. CDR3 size: 13 residues. Germline loops: CDR1 SNHLY, CDR2 FYNNEI. V dropped 8 bases and J dropped 4; count of bases not matched to a gene: 3.

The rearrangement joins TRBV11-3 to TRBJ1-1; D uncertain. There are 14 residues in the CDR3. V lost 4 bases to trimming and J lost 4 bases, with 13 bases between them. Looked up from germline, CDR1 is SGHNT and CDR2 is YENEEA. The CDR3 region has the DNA TGTGCCAGCAGCTCCCTGGGGTCGAGCACTGAAGCTTTCTTT. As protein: CASSSLGSSTEAFF.

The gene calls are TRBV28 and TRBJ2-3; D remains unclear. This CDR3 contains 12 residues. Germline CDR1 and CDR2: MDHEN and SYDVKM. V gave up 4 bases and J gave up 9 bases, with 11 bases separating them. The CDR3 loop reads CASSSAIETQYF. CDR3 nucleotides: TGTGCCAGCAGTTCCGCAATAGAAACGCAGTATTTT.

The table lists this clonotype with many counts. The CDR3 spells CASNSGQSYEQYF. The DNA for the CDR3 is TGTGCCAGCAACTCAGGGCAATCCTACGAGCAGTACTTC. The V gene is TRBV28, the J gene TRBJ2-7; D might be TRBD1 (5 bases). The CDR3 covers 13 residues. V was pared by 7 bases and J by 1 base, with 11 bases between. The germline V gene has CDR1 MDHEN and CDR2 SYDVKM.

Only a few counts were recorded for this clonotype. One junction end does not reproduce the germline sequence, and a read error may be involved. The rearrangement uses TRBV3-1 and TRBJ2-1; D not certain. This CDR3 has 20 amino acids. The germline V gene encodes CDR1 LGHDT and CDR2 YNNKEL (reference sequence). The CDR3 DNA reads TGTACCAGCAGCCAAACCCAAAGACCTAATTGGAAGTCCCGACACAATGAGCAGTTCTTC. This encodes CTSSQTQRPNWKSRHNEQFF.